Shown below are 3 T cell receptor beta chains from a single sample sequenced in a study of cytomegalovirus exposure and HLA in healthy donors. 60 Vbeta and 13 Jbeta primers were used in PCR. Clones were read by immunoSEQ multiplex PCR, and TCRdb kept only the in-frame ones, dropping some. The profile shows about 130,000 clones, over 70% of them singletons. Sample: PBMCs. The receptor set was obtained from a middle-aged woman in good health and CMV-seronegative.

The chain recombines TRBV30 with TRBJ1-6, with D maybe TRBD1 (5 bases). Germline lookup yields CDR1 GTSNPN and CDR2 SVGIG (reference sequence). The V end lost 0 bases, the J end lost 11 bases, and 11 bases lay between the germline ends. This CDR3 region has 13 residues. The CDR3 sequence: CAWSVRGLAPLHF. CDR3 in DNA: TGTGCCTGGAGTGTACGGGGGTTGGCACCCCTCCACTTT.

The V call is TRBV28, the J call TRBJ1-2, with D unresolved. Germline V gene data show CDR1 as MDHEN and CDR2 as SYDVKM. Trimming took 6 bases from V and 5 from J, leaving 13 bases between them. The CDR3 has 13 residues. For the CDR3, the DNA is TGTGCCAGCAGCTTAATCGGGGTTTATGGCTACACCTTC. Protein sequence: CASSLIGVYGYTF.

This chain links TRBV30 with TRBJ2-1; maybe TRBD2 (6 bases). Trimming left V 2 bases short and J 6 bases short, with 17 bases between. CDR1 GTSNPN and CDR2 SVGIG come from the germline V gene (reference sequence). This CDR3 is built from 15 residues. CDR3: CAWSWRAGKTNEQFF. In nucleotides, the CDR3 is TGTGCCTGGAGTTGGAGGGCGGGCAAAACCAATGAGCAGTTCTTC.